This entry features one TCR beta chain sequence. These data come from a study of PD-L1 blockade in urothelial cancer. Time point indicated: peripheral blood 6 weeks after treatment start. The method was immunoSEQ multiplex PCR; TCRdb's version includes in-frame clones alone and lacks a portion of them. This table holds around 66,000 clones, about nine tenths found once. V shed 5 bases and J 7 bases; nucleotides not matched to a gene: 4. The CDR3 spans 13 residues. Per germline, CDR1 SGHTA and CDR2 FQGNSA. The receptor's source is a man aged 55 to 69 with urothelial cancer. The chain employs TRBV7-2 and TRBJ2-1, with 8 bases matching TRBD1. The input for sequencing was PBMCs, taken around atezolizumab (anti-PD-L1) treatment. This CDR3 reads CASSTRDRNEQFF. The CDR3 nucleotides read TGTGCCAGCAGCACCCGGGACAGGAATGAGCAGTTCTTC.